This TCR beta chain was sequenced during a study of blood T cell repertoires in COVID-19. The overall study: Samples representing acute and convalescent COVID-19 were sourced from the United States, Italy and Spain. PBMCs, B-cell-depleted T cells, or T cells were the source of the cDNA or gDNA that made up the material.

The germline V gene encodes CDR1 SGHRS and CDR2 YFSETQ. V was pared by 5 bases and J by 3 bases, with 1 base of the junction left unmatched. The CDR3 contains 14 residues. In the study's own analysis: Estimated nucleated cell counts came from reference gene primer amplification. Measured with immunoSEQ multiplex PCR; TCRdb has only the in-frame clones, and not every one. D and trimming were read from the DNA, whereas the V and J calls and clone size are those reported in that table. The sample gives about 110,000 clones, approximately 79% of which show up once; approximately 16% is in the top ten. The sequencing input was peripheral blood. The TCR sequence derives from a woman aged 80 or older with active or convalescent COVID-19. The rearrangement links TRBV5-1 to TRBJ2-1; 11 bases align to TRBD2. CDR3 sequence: CASRLAGDYNEQFF. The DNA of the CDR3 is TGCGCCAGCAGACTAGCGGGGGACTACAATGAGCAGTTCTTC.